The 20 T cell receptor beta chains reported below all come from one sample, sequenced in a study of T cells in Graves' hyperthyroidism and ophthalmopathy (dated by TCRdb to between 2018 and 2020). Receptor libraries were prepared by multiplex PCR. Sequenced on an Illumina HiSeq 2000. TCR beta CDR3 regions were amplified from RNA transcripts. A first-round RT-PCR of the TCR CDR3 used the HTBI primer set with the Qiagen OneStep RT-PCR kit. Starting from the raw public reads, TCRdb applied fastp trimming at Q25, assembled clones with MiXCR and retained in-frame beta chains. Rows with one shared CDR3 protein collapse into an entry with the most common genes and DNA. The sample table shows hundreds of thousands of distinct CDR3 sequences, and less than 25% are seen once. The ten most abundant clones make up over 30% of the sample. Sequenced material: blood. Every receptor here comes from a man aged 25 to 45 with Graves' ophthalmopathy.

For the CDR3, the DNA is TGTGCCAGCAGCTTAGTGTCGGACAAGGGATACGAGCAGTACTTC. This sequence encodes CASSLVSDKGYEQYF. The chain combines TRBV7-2 with TRBJ2-7, with D perhaps TRBD1 (5 bases). The V end lost 1 base, the J end lost 4 bases, and 14 bases lay between the germline ends. The CDR3 covers 15 residues. In germline, CDR1 is SGHTA, CDR2 FQGNSA.

This clonotype came up a few times. The CDR3 coding sequence is TGTGCCAGCAGCTTAGTTACCCTAAATGAGCAGTTCTTC. Residues: CASSLVTLNEQFF. The chain uses TRBV7-9 and TRBJ2-1; no firm D call. Trimming removed 1 base at V and 7 bases at J, with 8 bases between. Looked up from germline, CDR1 is SEHNR and CDR2 is FQNEAQ (reference sequence). The CDR3 contains 13 residues.

The genes are TRBV12-3 or TRBV12-4 and TRBJ2-1, with D unresolved. This CDR3 region has 13 residues. Trimming took off 5 bases at V and 6 bases at J, with 11 bases between the two ends. In nucleotides, the CDR3 is TGTGCCAGCAGTCCCCCCGAGACCAATGAGCAGTTCTTC. Amino acids: CASSPPETNEQFF.

In its sample, this clonotype was seen a few times. The CDR3 DNA sequence: TGTGCCAGCAGAGAGAGCGATTACTATGGCTACACCTTC. It is translated as CASRESDYYGYTF. The chain links TRBV2 to TRBJ1-2, with unresolved D. This CDR3 comprises 13 residues. CDR1 and CDR2 from the germline V gene are SNHLY and FYNNEI. Trimming took 6 bases from V and 3 from J, leaving 11 bases between them.

This clonotype was detected only a few times. For the CDR3, the DNA is TGTGCCAGCAGCTTAGCGGCTAGCGTTAGCTCCTACAATGAGCAGTTCTTC. Its protein is CASSLAASVSSYNEQFF. The rearrangement joins TRBV7-8 to TRBJ2-1; tentative D call: TRBD2 (6 bases). V shed 0 bases and J shed 0 bases, with 12 bases lying between them. CDR3 length equals 17 residues. CDR1 SGHVS and CDR2 FQNEAQ come from the germline V gene.

The V gene is TRBV7-3, the J gene TRBJ2-1; D call uncertain. CDR1 SGHTA and CDR2 FQGTGA come from the germline V gene. Trimming removed 1 base at V and 0 bases at J, with 7 bases between. This CDR3 has 15 residues. CDR3 in amino acids: CASSLMGGSYNEQFF. DNA for the CDR3: TGTGCCAGCAGCTTAATGGGCGGCTCCTACAATGAGCAGTTCTTC.

This clonotype has a handful of counts. The chain combines TRBV20-1 with TRBJ1-2; D uncertain. Trimming left V 3 bases short and J 5 bases short, with 7 bases between. Per the germline V gene, CDR1 is DFQATT and CDR2 is SNEGSKA (reference sequence). The CDR3 runs 11 residues. DNA of the CDR3: TGCAGTGCTAGTAAGGGTTATGGCTACACCTTC. Amino acid sequence: CSASKGYGYTF.

The chain employs TRBV6-2 or TRBV6-3 and TRBJ2-7; D ambiguous. This CDR3 has 13 amino acids. V lost 2 bases and J lost 4, with 9 bases in between. Germline V gives CDR1 MNHEY, CDR2 SVGEGT. The CDR3 DNA sequence: TGTGCCAGCAGTTACGGGGTGGGATACGAGCAGTACTTC. Protein sequence: CASSYGVGYEQYF.

This clonotype was seen ten or more times. The CDR3 spells CASSLGDLNEQFF. In DNA, the CDR3 is TGTGCCAGCAGCTTAGGGGACCTCAATGAGCAGTTCTTC. The genes are TRBV7-6 and TRBJ2-1; either TRBD1 or TRBD2 may fit D (5 bases each). V lost 1 base and J lost 6, with 7 bases in between. CDR1 and CDR2 (germline): SGHVS, FNYEAQ. The CDR3 has 13 amino acids.

This clonotype was recorded at least ten times. The rearrangement joins TRBV4-1 to TRBJ2-7, with TRBD1 as a possible D gene (5 bases). The V end lost 3 bases, the J end lost 4 bases, and 10 bases lay between the germline ends. The CDR3 spans 13 residues. Germline V gives CDR1 MGHRA, CDR2 YSYEKL. The CDR3 nucleotides read TGCGCCAGCAGCCACCCGACAGATTACGAGCAGTACTTC. Amino acid sequence: CASSHPTDYEQYF.

This clonotype was observed a handful of times. The chain employs TRBV28 and TRBJ2-7, with 7 bases lining up with TRBD1. J gave up 2 bases and V 4 bases, and 8 bases lay outside the gene matches. Germline CDR1 is MDHEN and CDR2 is SYDVKM. This CDR3 has 15 amino acids. DNA for the CDR3: TGTGCCAGCAGTTCGCCGGGACAGATCACCTACGAGCAGTACTTC. Translating gives CASSSPGQITYEQYF.

The chain carries TRBV7-9 and TRBJ1-2; D unclear. Trimming left V 4 bases short and J 7 bases short, with 13 bases between. The CDR3 is 13 amino acids. Germline CDR1 SEHNR, CDR2 FQNEAQ (reference sequence). The CDR3 nucleotides read TGTGCCAGCAGCTCTTGGGCGGGTTTTGGCTACACCTTC. Translation gives CASSSWAGFGYTF.

The chain is built from TRBV5-5 and TRBJ1-1; D remains unclear. This CDR3 contains 14 residues. Germline CDR1 and CDR2: SGHKS and YYEKEE (reference sequence). The V end was cut by 0 bases, the J end by 0 bases, with 6 bases between. The CDR3 protein is CASSLVGVNTEAFF. In nucleotides, the CDR3 is TGTGCCAGCAGCTTGGTTGGGGTGAACACTGAAGCTTTCTTT.

V gene TRBV6-2 or TRBV6-3 combines with J gene TRBJ1-1; the D gene is possibly TRBD1 (6 bases). The germline V gene has CDR1 MNHEY and CDR2 SVGEGT. This CDR3 region has 15 residues. V dropped 6 bases and J dropped 8 bases, with 22 bases sitting between them. Here the CDR3 reads CASRPHIGGLREAFF. The CDR3 coding sequence is TGTGCCAGCAGGCCCCACATTGGGGGGCTAAGAGAAGCTTTCTTT.

The chain's CDR3 is CAWSYRDRVVSPLHF. For the CDR3, the DNA is TGTGCCTGGAGTTATAGGGACAGGGTTGTTTCACCCCTCCACTTT. The chain carries TRBV30 and TRBJ1-6; 9 nucleotides match TRBD1. J gave up 9 bases and V 2 bases, and 8 bases lay outside the gene matches. The CDR3 has 15 amino acids. Germline assignment: CDR1 GTSNPN and CDR2 SVGIG (reference sequence).

This clonotype was seen more than once but under ten times. V and J are TRBV7-9 and TRBJ2-2; tentative D call: TRBD1 (6 bases). This CDR3 contains 16 residues. Germline V gene data show CDR1 as SEHNR and CDR2 as FQNEAQ (reference sequence). V was cut by 6 bases and J by 1 base, with 15 bases left in between. The CDR3 sequence is CASSSDRYLNTGELFF. The CDR3 region has the DNA TGTGCCAGCAGTTCCGACAGGTACCTGAACACCGGGGAGCTGTTTTTT.

There are a few counts of this clonotype. The rearrangement links TRBV29-1 to TRBJ2-1; D gene ambiguous. The germline V gene has CDR1 SQVTM and CDR2 ANQGSEA. Trimming stripped 4 bases from V and 5 bases from J, with 3 bases between. The CDR3 covers 10 residues. In nucleotides, the CDR3 is TGCAGCGTTGGAAACAATGAGCAGTTCTTC. Translating it yields CSVGNNEQFF.

A note on this clonotype: A much larger clone lies a single base off, so this may be a read error. Written as DNA, the CDR3 is TGTGCCGGCAGTTCCGGACTAGCGTGGGACAATGAGCAGTTCTTC. Residues: CAGSSGLAWDNEQFF. This rearrangement joins TRBV28 to TRBJ2-1; 9 nucleotides match TRBD2. The germline CDR1 and CDR2 sequences are MDHEN and SYDVKM. CDR3 length: 15 amino acids. The whole variable domain, filled in from reference TRBV28 and TRBJ2-1, reads DVKVTQSSRYLVKRTGEKVFLECVQDMDHENMFWYRQDPGLGLRLIYFSYDVKMKEKGDIPEGYSVSREKKERFSLILESASTNQTSMYLCAGSSGLAWDNEQFFGPGTRLTVL.

In its sample, this clonotype was seen many times. The V gene is TRBV12-3 or TRBV12-4, the J gene TRBJ1-5; D may be TRBD1 (6 bases). Trimming removed 6 bases at V and 8 bases at J, with 14 bases between. The CDR3 runs to 13 residues. The CDR3 nucleotides read TGTGCCAGCAGGGGGGCCGGCGGGGAGCCCCAGCATTTT. Its protein is CASRGAGGEPQHF.

In its sample, this clonotype was seen many times. The J gene is TRBJ2-7, the V gene TRBV2, with 7 bases aligning to TRBD1. The trim removed 5 bases at V and 5 bases at J, leaving 6 bases unmatched. Germline CDR1 SNHLY, CDR2 FYNNEI. This CDR3 has 13 residues. The CDR3 nucleotides read TGTGCCAGCAGTCCTACAGGGGCCCACGAGCAGTACTTC. It yields the protein CASSPTGAHEQYF.